Following are 15 T cell receptor beta chains from one sample sequenced in a study of cytomegalovirus exposure and HLA in healthy donors. Repertoires were generated with immunoSEQ multiplex PCR, while TCRdb's copy carries only in-frame clones and drops some. This sample has over 150,000 clones; 65% to 90% occur once, and the top ten carry approximately 20%. The specimen sequenced was PBMCs. Every receptor here comes from a man in his late teens or twenties in good health and CMV-seropositive.

The V and J genes are TRBV5-4 and TRBJ2-1; 8 bases match TRBD1. The germline CDR1 and CDR2 sequences are SGHNT and YYREEE (reference sequence). The CDR3 contains 15 residues. V was pared by 0 bases and J by 4 bases, with 3 bases of the junction left unmatched. CDR3 in amino acids: CASSLADRGYNEQFF. The CDR3 DNA reads as TGTGCCAGCAGCTTGGCTGACAGGGGTTACAATGAGCAGTTCTTC.

The chain links TRBV6-6 to TRBJ1-4, with 9 bases aligning to TRBD1. With V trimmed by 11 bases and J by 5 bases, 6 bases remained unmatched. The length of the CDR3 is 13 residues. The germline CDR1 and CDR2 sequences are MNHNY and SVGAGI (reference sequence). CDR3 sequence (DNA): TGTGCCGCCTCCGGGACAGGGAATGAAAAACTGTTTTTT. Protein product: CAASGTGNEKLFF.

V usage is TRBV2 and J usage is TRBJ2-2; unclear D gene. Germline-derived CDR1 and CDR2 are SNHLY and FYNNEI. The CDR3 has 14 residues. Deletions cut 7 bases from V and 1 base from J, with 10 bases between. The CDR3 coding sequence is TGTGCCAGCAAAGAGCTCCGGAACACCGGGGAGCTGTTTTTT. Its protein product is CASKELRNTGELFF.

CDR3 residues: CARSGRGVNQPQHF. CDR3 sequence (DNA): TGTGCCAGATCAGGGCGGGGTGTCAATCAGCCCCAGCATTTT. The chain employs TRBV19 and TRBJ1-5; possibly TRBD1 for D (5 bases). The CDR3 has 14 residues. Germline CDR1 is LNHDA and CDR2 is SQIVND (reference sequence). V was trimmed by 9 bases and J by 3 bases, leaving 15 bases between them.

The genes are TRBV7-8 and TRBJ1-1; the D gene is possibly TRBD1 (5 bases). The germline V gene encodes CDR1 SGHVS and CDR2 FQNEAQ. This CDR3 is built from 13 residues. Trimming left V 0 bases short and J 8 bases short, with 10 bases between. The DNA of the CDR3 is TGTGCCAGCAGCTTAGCGCGCCCAGGGGAAGCTTTCTTT. Amino acids: CASSLARPGEAFF.

The gene calls are TRBV6-1 and TRBJ2-3; possibly TRBD1 for D (5 bases). Germline assignment: CDR1 MNHNS and CDR2 SASEGT. This CDR3 has 13 residues. Trimming took 6 bases from V and 6 from J, leaving 13 bases between them. The CDR3 region is CASRQGLADTQYF. The CDR3 DNA is TGTGCCAGCAGGCAGGGTTTGGCGGATACGCAGTATTTT.

CDR3 region: CASRGQGMNTEAFF. DNA of the CDR3: TGTGCCAGCAGAGGACAGGGGATGAACACTGAAGCTTTCTTT. This rearrangement joins TRBV6-5 to TRBJ1-1, with 9 positions matching TRBD1. V trimming: 6 bases; J trimming: 0 bases; junction bases outside the gene matches: 2. Germline CDR1 reads MNHEY; CDR2 reads SVGAGI. The CDR3 runs 14 residues.

The chain links TRBV7-3 to TRBJ1-2; 9 bases line up with TRBD1. The CDR3 loop spans 15 amino acids. The ends lost 2 bases at V and 8 bases at J; junction bases unmatched: 9. The V gene's germline CDR1 is SGHTA and CDR2 FQGTGA. The CDR3 nucleotides are TGTGCCAGCAGCTTAGGGGACAGGGTTTTAGGAGGCTACACCTTC. This translates into CASSLGDRVLGGYTF.

The genes are TRBV5-1 and TRBJ1-1; D possibly corresponds to TRBD1 (5 bases). CDR3 length: 14 amino acids. Germline-derived CDR1 and CDR2 are SGHRS and YFSETQ. With 0 bases removed from V and 5 bases from J, the gap between germline ends came to 11 bases. The DNA of the CDR3 is TGCGCCAGCAGCTTGGCGGGGGGTTGGACTGAAGCTTTCTTT. Translating it yields CASSLAGGWTEAFF.

The chain employs TRBV6-5 and TRBJ2-7; D ambiguous. The V gene's germline CDR1 is MNHEY and CDR2 SVGAGI. Trimming stripped 6 bases from V and 1 base from J, with 13 bases between. There are 14 residues in the CDR3. The CDR3 DNA reads as TGTGCCAGCAGGCTCGGGTTTGGGTCCTACGAGCAGTACTTC. It translates to CASRLGFGSYEQYF.

The V and J genes are TRBV29-1 and TRBJ1-3; D unclear. Germline V gene sequence: CDR1 SQVTM, CDR2 ANQGSEA. The CDR3 contains 13 residues. Trimming removed 2 bases from V and 4 bases from J, with 9 bases in between. This CDR3 is CSVESGSGNTIYF. The CDR3 bases are TGCAGCGTTGAATCGGGGTCCGGAAACACCATATATTTT.

The chain recombines TRBV13 with TRBJ1-6; the D gene is possibly TRBD1 (5 bases). This CDR3 contains 16 residues. CDR1 is PRHDT and CDR2 is FYEKMQ in the germline V gene (reference sequence). With 4 bases removed from V and 6 bases from J, the gap between germline ends came to 16 bases. DNA of the CDR3: TGTGCCAGCAGCTCCCGGGGGGGGAGAATTAATTCACCCCTCCACTTT. Translated: CASSSRGGRINSPLHF.

The V and J genes are TRBV7-8 and TRBJ1-1; D is perhaps TRBD1 (5 bases). The V and J ends lost 5 bases and 3 bases respectively, with 16 bases between them. This CDR3 spans 15 amino acids. Germline V gene data show CDR1 as SGHVS and CDR2 as FQNEAQ. The CDR3 reads CASSAWGDPHTEAFF. The CDR3 nucleotides read TGTGCCAGCAGCGCGTGGGGGGACCCGCACACTGAAGCTTTCTTT.

J is TRBJ1-3 and V is TRBV7-9; D is possibly TRBD1 (5 bases). Germline V gene lookup returns CDR1 SEHNR and CDR2 FQNEAQ (reference sequence). The CDR3 totals 16 residues. V was trimmed by 5 bases and J by 0 bases, leaving 14 bases between them. The CDR3 sequence: CASSLDRPSSGNTIYF. The CDR3, as DNA: TGTGCCAGCAGCCTCGACAGACCAAGCTCTGGAAACACCATATATTTT.

V usage is TRBV13 and J usage is TRBJ1-4; a weak D match, TRBD1 (5 bases). This CDR3 is built from 15 residues. Between the trimmed V and J ends, which lost 4 bases and 1 base, there was a span of 10 bases. Germline V gives CDR1 PRHDT, CDR2 FYEKMQ (reference sequence). This chain's CDR3 is CASSSPGETNEKLFF. The CDR3 DNA follows: TGTGCCAGCAGCTCCCCGGGGGAAACTAATGAAAAACTGTTTTTT.